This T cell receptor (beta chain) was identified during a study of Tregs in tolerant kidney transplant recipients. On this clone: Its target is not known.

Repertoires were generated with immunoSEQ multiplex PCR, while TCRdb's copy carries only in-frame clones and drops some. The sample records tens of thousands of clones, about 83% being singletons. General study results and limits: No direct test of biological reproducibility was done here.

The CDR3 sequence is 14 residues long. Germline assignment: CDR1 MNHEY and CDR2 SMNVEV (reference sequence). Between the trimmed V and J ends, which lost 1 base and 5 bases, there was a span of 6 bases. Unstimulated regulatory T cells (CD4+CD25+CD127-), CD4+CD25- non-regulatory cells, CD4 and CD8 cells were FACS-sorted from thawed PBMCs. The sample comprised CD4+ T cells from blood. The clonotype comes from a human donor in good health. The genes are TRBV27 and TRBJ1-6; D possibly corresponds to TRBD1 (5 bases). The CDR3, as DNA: TGTGCCAGCAGTTTATTACAGGATAATTCACCCCTCCACTTT. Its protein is CASSLLQDNSPLHF.